Sequencing of this T cell receptor (beta chain) was carried out in a study of glioma-infiltrating T cells after dendritic cell vaccination. Turning to the study itself: Samples are from glioblastoma patients in Phase I and II dendritic cell vaccine trials. Patients received autologous tumor lysate-pulsed dendritic cell vaccination between 2003 and 2012. At biweekly intervals, patients got three intradermal dendritic cell vaccine injections. Study-level findings and limits: Higher pretreatment TIL content predicted longer progression-free time and survival.

Deletions cut 1 base from V and 2 bases from J, with 12 bases between. Germline-derived CDR1 and CDR2 are MGHRA and YSYEKL. The CDR3 extends over 16 amino acids. Only a few counts were recorded for this clone. The antigen is unknown. Sequencing used immunoSEQ multiplex PCR; TCRdb keeps in-frame clones, though not all of them. The sample lists tens of thousands of clones; more than 70% were seen once. This receptor was obtained from a human donor with glioblastoma. The chain carries TRBV4-1 and TRBJ1-5; a possible D gene is TRBD1 (5 bases). Sample: blood, taken before dendritic cell vaccination. The CDR3 DNA reads as TGCGCCAGCAGCCAAGGCGCCCAAGGGGGCAATCAGCCCCAGCATTTT. Translating gives CASSQGAQGGNQPQHF.